These 26 T cell receptor beta chains originate from one sample sequenced in a study of CD8 T cells in ankylosing spondylitis. Antigen specificity for these receptors is unknown. Via MiXCR, TCRdb re-called the 5' RACE reads, giving one row per CDR3 protein. The data contain more than 400,000 distinct CDR3 sequences, about 5.7% of them singletons. Study results and caveats: Characteristic of ankylosing spondylitis blood, it appeared, was a TCR beta motif comprising roughly eight highly homologous variants.

The sequencing input was blood, either unsorted or a sorted T cell fraction (not recorded which). These receptors originate from a male donor with ankylosing spondylitis.

This sequence joins TRBV28 and TRBJ2-3, with D possibly TRBD1 on 6 matching bases. Trimming left V 6 bases short and J 5 bases short, with 21 bases between. CDR1 MDHEN and CDR2 SYDVKM come from the germline V gene. The CDR3 contains 16 residues. CDR3 in DNA: TGTGCCAGCAGCCCTAGACAGGAAGAGTTGCGAGATACGCAGTATTTT. Translation gives CASSPRQEELRDTQYF. The full variable domain, in which reference TRBV28 and TRBJ2-3 provide the parts outside the CDR3, is DVKVTQSSRYLVKRTGEKVFLECVQDMDHENMFWYRQDPGLGLRLIYFSYDVKMKEKGDIPEGYSVSREKKERFSLILESASTNQTSMYLCASSPRQEELRDTQYFGPGTRLTVL.

This clonotype was detected a few times. The chain carries TRBV9 and TRBJ2-2; D not certain. V was trimmed by 0 bases and J by 6 bases, leaving 6 bases between them. Looked up from germline, CDR1 is SGDLS and CDR2 is YYNGEE. The CDR3 has 13 amino acids. CDR3 sequence (DNA): TGTGCCAGCAGCGTAGGTGGCTCCGGGGAGCTGTTTTTT. This sequence encodes CASSVGGSGELFF.

J is TRBJ2-3 and V is TRBV29-1, with 9 bases that match TRBD2. The CDR3 extends over 13 amino acids. Germline V gene data show CDR1 as SQVTM and CDR2 as ANQGSEA. With 5 bases clipped from V and 6 bases from J, the junction kept 6 bases outside the gene matches. CDR3 in amino acids: CSVLGLAADTQYF. The CDR3 DNA sequence: TGCAGCGTTTTGGGACTAGCAGCGGATACGCAGTATTTT.

This clonotype was observed a single time. The gene calls are TRBV7-6 and TRBJ2-5; D uncertain. The CDR3 covers 13 residues. CDR1 is SGHVS and CDR2 is FNYEAQ in the germline V gene. Trimming removed 5 bases at V and 5 bases at J, with 12 bases between. The CDR3 DNA is TGTGCCAGCAGCCCTAGGAAGGCCGAGACCCAGTACTTC. Residues: CASSPRKAETQYF. Complete variable domain (other parts from reference TRBV7-6 and TRBJ2-5): GAGVSQSPRYKVTKRGQDVALRCDPISGHVSLYWYRQALGQGPEFLTYFNYEAQQDKSGLPNDRFSAERPEGSISTLTIQRTEQRDSAMYRCASSPRKAETQYFGPGTRLLVL.

This sequence joins TRBV27 and TRBJ2-3; no definite D call. The length of the CDR3 is 15 residues. Germline-derived CDR1 and CDR2 are MNHEY and SMNVEV (reference sequence). V lost 0 bases, J lost 2 bases, and 9 bases lay in between. The CDR3 DNA follows: TGTGCCAGCAGTTTATCCGTTATACACACAGATACGCAGTATTTT. Its protein product is CASSLSVIHTDTQYF.

This clonotype has a count of ten or more. V is TRBV20-1 and J is TRBJ2-7; 7 bases align to TRBD2. Germline trimming cut 3 bases from V and 0 bases from J; bases unmatched to any gene: 5. Germline V CDR1 and CDR2: DFQATT, SNEGSKA (reference sequence). CDR3 length: 14 residues. The CDR3 loop reads CSARRGGSSYEQYF. For the CDR3, the DNA is TGCAGTGCTAGGAGAGGCGGGAGCTCCTACGAGCAGTACTTC.

This clonotype was detected many times. The chain couples TRBV9 to TRBJ2-1; TRBD1 matches 8 bases. The V gene end was trimmed by 2 bases and the J gene end by 3 bases; junction bases not matched to a gene: 4. The CDR3 is 15 residues long. Per germline, CDR1 SGDLS and CDR2 YYNGEE. The CDR3 nucleotides read TGTGCCAGCAGCGTCGACAGGGGACACTACAATGAGCAGTTCTTC. Protein sequence: CASSVDRGHYNEQFF.

Ten or more counts support this clonotype. The chain carries TRBV29-1 and TRBJ1-4; 7 nucleotides line up with TRBD1. CDR1 and CDR2 (germline): SQVTM, ANQGSEA. This CDR3 has 12 residues. Unmatched junction bases numbered 5, after V lost 7 bases and J lost 6 bases. This CDR3 is CSARGLDEKLFF. The CDR3 DNA sequence: TGCAGCGCCAGGGGGTTAGATGAAAAACTGTTTTTT.

In its sample, this clonotype was seen many times. The chain combines TRBV28 with TRBJ1-1, with 9 bases identical to TRBD1. V was pared by 3 bases and J by 4 bases, with 9 bases of the junction left unmatched. The germline V gene has CDR1 MDHEN and CDR2 SYDVKM. The CDR3 has 16 residues. This CDR3 reads CASSFFDRGASTEAFF. DNA of the CDR3: TGTGCCAGCAGTTTCTTCGACAGGGGGGCGTCCACTGAAGCTTTCTTT.

This clonotype was observed many times. This CDR3 is CASSERPAPGWNEKLFF. The CDR3 DNA is TGTGCCAGCAGTGAACGGCCAGCGCCAGGGTGGAATGAAAAACTGTTTTTT. The chain joins TRBV25-1 to TRBJ1-4, with D perhaps TRBD1 (5 bases). The CDR3 length is 17 residues. Trimming pared 2 bases from V and 5 bases from J, leaving 18 bases between. Germline V lookup: CDR1 MGHDK, CDR2 SYGVNS.

This clonotype occurred many times. The chain combines TRBV7-2 with TRBJ2-3; TRBD1 matches at 10 bases. Germline values: CDR1 SGHTA, CDR2 FQGNSA. V shed 5 bases and J 2 bases; nucleotides not matched to a gene: 7. This CDR3 has 16 residues. The CDR3 spells CASSPRTGGSTDTQYF. In DNA form, the CDR3 reads TGTGCCAGCAGCCCTCGGACAGGGGGTTCCACAGATACGCAGTATTTT.

CDR3 sequence (DNA): TGTGCCAGCTCACAGTTTGGACTTCTCTCTGGGGCCAACGTCCTGACTTTC. It codes for CASSQFGLLSGANVLTF. The rearrangement uses TRBV18 and TRBJ2-6; D perhaps matches TRBD2 (5 bases). Trimming shortened V by 4 bases and J by 0 bases, and 13 bases separated the two germline ends. This CDR3 is built from 17 residues. CDR1 is KGHSH, CDR2 LQKENI, per germline.

In the case of this clonotype: A much larger clone differs by one base, so this may be a read error. This CDR3 is missing its conserved last phenylalanine or tryptophan, likely due to a read error. The V and J genes are TRBV6-1 and TRBJ1-1; 8 bases are a match to TRBD1. The V gene end was trimmed by 6 bases and the J gene end by 4 bases; junction bases not matched to a gene: 7. The germline gives CDR1 MNHNS, CDR2 SASEGT. The CDR3 has 14 residues. The CDR3 loop is CASRPTGDGTEAFL. The CDR3 nucleotides are TGTGCCAGCAGGCCGACAGGGGATGGCACTGAAGCTTTCCTT.

This clonotype was detected only a few times. V usage is TRBV29-1 and J usage is TRBJ1-5; D gene unclear. Deletions cut 2 bases from V and 6 bases from J, with 11 bases between. This CDR3 region has 13 residues. The germline CDR1 and CDR2 sequences are SQVTM and ANQGSEA. The CDR3 nucleotides read TGCAGCGTTGAATTGGGCGTTGGTCAGCCCCAGCATTTT. This encodes CSVELGVGQPQHF.

This chain uses TRBV28 with TRBJ2-3; D is perhaps TRBD1 or TRBD2 (5 bases each). Trimming left V 3 bases short and J 4 bases short, with 14 bases between. From germline, CDR1 is MDHEN and CDR2 SYDVKM. This CDR3 is 15 amino acids long. CDR3 nucleotides: TGTGCCAGCAGTTTCGGGACCCCAGGGTCAGATACGCAGTATTTT. This codes for CASSFGTPGSDTQYF.

This rearrangement joins TRBV7-2 to TRBJ2-5; TRBD2 might be the D (7 bases). From germline, CDR1 is SGHTA and CDR2 FQGNSA. This CDR3 has 16 amino acids. V lost 1 base, J lost 3 bases, and 15 bases lay in between. CDR3 coding DNA: TGTGCCAGCAGCTTAGATTGGGGGGGGCCCGAAGAGACCCAGTACTTC. Residues: CASSLDWGGPEETQYF.

V and J are TRBV19 and TRBJ2-2, with a tentative D call TRBD1 (6 bases). This CDR3 has 16 amino acids. CDR1 and CDR2 from the germline V gene are LNHDA and SQIVND (reference sequence). V was trimmed by 8 bases and J by 4 bases, leaving 20 bases between them. The CDR3 region has the DNA TGTGCCAGTTGGGGGCAGGTCCGTGTCGGCACCGGGGAGCTGTTTTTT. It is translated as CASWGQVRVGTGELFF.

This clonotype was seen at least ten times. The J gene is TRBJ1-1, the V gene TRBV6-1; no firm D call. The CDR3 is 13 amino acids. Trimming cost V 6 bases and J 5 bases, with 13 bases left between them. Per the germline V gene, CDR1 is MNHNS and CDR2 is SASEGT. DNA for the CDR3: TGTGCCAGCAGGTGGGTAGGGAGTACTGAAGCTTTCTTT. This encodes CASRWVGSTEAFF.

In its sample, this clonotype was seen many times. CDR3 region: CASSPLDRDYSPLHF. The DNA for the CDR3 is TGTGCCAGCAGTCCACTAGACAGGGATTATTCACCCCTCCACTTT. This chain joins TRBV28 and TRBJ1-6; 7 bases are shared with TRBD1. The V and J ends lost 5 bases and 8 bases, in that order; junction bases with no gene match: 9. From germline, CDR1 is MDHEN and CDR2 SYDVKM. The CDR3 covers 15 residues.

The sample holds many counts of this clonotype. This chain joins TRBV18 and TRBJ2-5, with 7 bases that match TRBD1. This CDR3 region has 15 residues. From germline, CDR1 is KGHSH and CDR2 LQKENI. V was pared by 4 bases and J by 0 bases, with 5 bases of the junction left unmatched. As DNA, the CDR3 is TGTGCCAGCTCACGACAGGGTATTGACCAAGAGACCCAGTACTTC. As protein: CASSRQGIDQETQYF.

This clonotype was seen more than once but under ten times. J is TRBJ2-3 and V is TRBV5-1; 7 bases map to TRBD2. The V and J ends lost 0 bases and 4 bases, in that order; junction bases with no gene match: 5. This CDR3 is built from 15 residues. Germline V gene data show CDR1 as SGHRS and CDR2 as YFSETQ. This CDR3 reads CASSLEAGVADTQYF. The DNA for the CDR3 is TGCGCCAGCAGCTTGGAGGCGGGAGTAGCAGATACGCAGTATTTT.

This clonotype was seen repeatedly, ten times or more. The chain links TRBV20-1 to TRBJ2-7, with 14 bases fitting TRBD2. Unmatched junction bases numbered 9, after V lost 6 bases and J lost 11 bases. CDR1 and CDR2 (germline): DFQATT, SNEGSKA (reference sequence). The CDR3 consists of 13 residues. CDR3 protein: CSAQGLAGASEYF. CDR3 sequence (DNA): TGCAGTGCCCAGGGACTAGCGGGGGCCTCGGAGTACTTC.

V usage is TRBV28 and J usage is TRBJ1-2; D gene uncertain. The CDR3 is 13 amino acids. The V gene's germline CDR1 is MDHEN and CDR2 SYDVKM. V lost 8 bases and J 3 bases, leaving 13 bases between the germline ends. The CDR3 is CASGQVTDYGYTF. Written as DNA, the CDR3 is TGTGCCAGCGGGCAAGTCACTGACTATGGCTACACCTTC.

Comment on this clonotype: The junction departs from germline at one end; a sequencing error may be responsible. The CDR3 sequence: CASSHSRDSYEQYF. As DNA, the CDR3 is TGTGCCAGCAGTCACTCCAGGGACTCCTACGAGCAGTACTTC. The J gene is TRBJ2-7, the V gene TRBV6-5; D is perhaps TRBD1 (5 bases). The CDR3 length is 14 residues. Per germline, CDR1 MNHEY and CDR2 SVGAGI.

This clonotype showed up many times. The chain employs TRBV12-3 or TRBV12-4 and TRBJ1-1; D is unclear. The CDR3 loop spans 11 amino acids. V shed 5 bases and J shed 1 base, with 2 bases lying between them. CDR3 nucleotides: TGTGCCAGCAGTCCGAACACTGAAGCTTTCTTT. Translated: CASSPNTEAFF.

Many counts were recorded for this clonotype. The rearrangement joins TRBV28 to TRBJ2-7; D is uncertain. The CDR3 sequence is 15 residues long. V was shortened by 10 bases and J by 2 bases, with 21 bases between the two germline ends. Germline values: CDR1 MDHEN, CDR2 SYDVKM. The DNA for the CDR3 is TGTGCCACCCGGGCCCTGGTGACACCGACCTACGAGCAGTACTTC. It specifies CATRALVTPTYEQYF.